This TCR beta chain was sequenced for a study of cytomegalovirus exposure and HLA in healthy donors. At the time of sampling, donors were nominally healthy, though unrecorded immune exposures were likely. Germline assignment: CDR1 SGHDN and CDR2 FVKESK. Trimming removed 4 bases at V and 2 bases at J, with 14 bases between. This CDR3 has 15 residues. Regarding the study as a whole: Accounts indicate the classifier identified cytomegalovirus status with strong specificity and sensitivity. V- and J-gene trimming in TCR beta was tied to a missense DCLRE1C variant by an analysis performed later.

Note on this clone: What it recognizes is unknown.

PCR involved 60 Vbeta and 13 Jbeta primers. Original handling: Approximately 79 million unique TCR beta chains, around 11 million of them shared, were counted by a later analysis. The repertoire was sequenced with immunoSEQ multiplex PCR; TCRdb's copy has only in-frame clones and lacks some. V and J calls and clone size are those listed in that table; D and trimming were worked out from the DNA. The sample consists of some 150,000 clones, more than 75% of them appearing once. The source of this sequence is a woman aged 18-29 years in good health and CMV-seronegative. The sequenced material came from PBMCs. The chain recombines TRBV14 with TRBJ1-2; maybe TRBD1 (5 bases). CDR3 in DNA: TGTGCCAGCAGCCCTCTCGACAGATACAACTATGGCTACACCTTC. As protein: CASSPLDRYNYGYTF.